This TCR beta chain emerged from a study of response to subunit inactivated influenza vaccine. Whole-study results and caveats: Authors proposed each seasonal influenza vaccination draws in few new T cells.

To note about this clonotype: No antigen is known for it. At one end, the junction sequence differs from germline, possibly due to a read error.

The CDR3 loop spans 18 amino acids. The germline V gene encodes CDR1 SGHAT and CDR2 FQNNGV. TCRdb reprocessed the RT-PCR reads via MiXCR and lists one record per CDR3 protein. The sample includes almost 250,000 distinct CDR3 sequences, more than 10% seen only once; the top ten take 7.8%. This sequence was found in a man aged 50 to 59 who received an inactivated influenza vaccine. V usage is TRBV11-2 and J usage is TRBJ2-2; TRBD2 matches 10 bases. The sequenced sample was non-naive T cells sorted from PBMCs, obtained roughly 2 weeks before vaccination. CDR3 DNA: TGTGCCATCAGCTTAGAGCGGGGGGGCTATGGTTGGACCGGGGAGCTGTTTTTT. Protein sequence: CAISLERGGYGWTGELFF.